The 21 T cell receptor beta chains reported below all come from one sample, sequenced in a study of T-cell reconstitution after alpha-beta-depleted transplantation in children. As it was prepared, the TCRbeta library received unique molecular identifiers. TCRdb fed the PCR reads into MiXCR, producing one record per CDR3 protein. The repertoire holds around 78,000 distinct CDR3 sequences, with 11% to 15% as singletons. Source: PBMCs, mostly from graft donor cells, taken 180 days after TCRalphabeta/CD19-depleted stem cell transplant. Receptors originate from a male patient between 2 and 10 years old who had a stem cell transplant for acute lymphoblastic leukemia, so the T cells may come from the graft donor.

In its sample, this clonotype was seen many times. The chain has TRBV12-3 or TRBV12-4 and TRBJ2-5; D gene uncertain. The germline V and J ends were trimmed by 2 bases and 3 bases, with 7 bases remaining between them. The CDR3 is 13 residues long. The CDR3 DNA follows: TGTGCCAGCAGTTTATATCGGAAAGAGACCCAGTACTTC. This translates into CASSLYRKETQYF.

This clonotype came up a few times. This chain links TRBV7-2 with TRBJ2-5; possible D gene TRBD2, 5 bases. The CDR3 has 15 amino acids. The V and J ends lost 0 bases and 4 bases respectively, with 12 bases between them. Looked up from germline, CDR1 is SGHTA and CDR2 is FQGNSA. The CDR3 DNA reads TGTGCCAGCAGCTTAGCTCGGGGAATCCGAGAGACCCAGTACTTC. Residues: CASSLARGIRETQYF.

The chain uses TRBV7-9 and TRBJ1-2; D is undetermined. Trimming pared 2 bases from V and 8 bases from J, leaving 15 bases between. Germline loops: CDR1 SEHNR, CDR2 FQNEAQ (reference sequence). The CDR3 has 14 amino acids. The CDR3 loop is CASSLSQASRGYTF. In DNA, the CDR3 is TGTGCCAGCAGCTTATCCCAGGCATCTCGCGGCTACACCTTC.

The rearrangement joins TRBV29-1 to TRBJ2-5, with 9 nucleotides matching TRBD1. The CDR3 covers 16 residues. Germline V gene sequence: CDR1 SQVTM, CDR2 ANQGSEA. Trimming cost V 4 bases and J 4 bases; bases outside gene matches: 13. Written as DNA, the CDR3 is TGCAGCGTTGGCCCAGGACAGGGGCCAGGACGAGAGACCCAGTACTTC. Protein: CSVGPGQGPGRETQYF.

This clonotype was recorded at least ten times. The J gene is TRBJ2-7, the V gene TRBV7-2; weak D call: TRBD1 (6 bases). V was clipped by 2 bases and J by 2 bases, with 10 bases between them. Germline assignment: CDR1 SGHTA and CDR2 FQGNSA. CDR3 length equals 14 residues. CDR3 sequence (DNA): TGTGCCAGCAGCTTAACAGGGCCGGCCTACGAGCAGTACTTC. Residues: CASSLTGPAYEQYF.

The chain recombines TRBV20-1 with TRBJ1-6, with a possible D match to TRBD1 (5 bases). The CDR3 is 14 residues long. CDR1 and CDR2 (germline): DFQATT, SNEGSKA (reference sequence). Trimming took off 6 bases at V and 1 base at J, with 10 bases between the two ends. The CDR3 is CSAPGGSYNSPLHF. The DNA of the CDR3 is TGCAGTGCCCCCGGGGGTTCCTATAATTCACCCCTCCACTTT.

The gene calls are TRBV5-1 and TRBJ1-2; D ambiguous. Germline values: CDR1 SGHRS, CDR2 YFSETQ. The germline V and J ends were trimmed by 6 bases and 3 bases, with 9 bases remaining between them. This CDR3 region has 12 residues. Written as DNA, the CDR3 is TGCGCCAGCACTTTGGACTACTATGGCTACACCTTC. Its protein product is CASTLDYYGYTF.

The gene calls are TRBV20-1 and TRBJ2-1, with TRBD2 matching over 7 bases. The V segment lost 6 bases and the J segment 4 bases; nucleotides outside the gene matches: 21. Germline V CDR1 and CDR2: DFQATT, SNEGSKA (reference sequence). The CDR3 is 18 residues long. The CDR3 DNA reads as TGCAGTGCCAGTGGGGGGGGAGGCCCTTTCTCTACGTACAATGAGCAGTTCTTC. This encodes CSASGGGGPFSTYNEQFF.

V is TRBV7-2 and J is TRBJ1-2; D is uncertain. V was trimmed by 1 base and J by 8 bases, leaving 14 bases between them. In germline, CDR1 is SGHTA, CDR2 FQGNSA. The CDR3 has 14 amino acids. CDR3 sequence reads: CASSLVFYRQGYTF. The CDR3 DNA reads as TGTGCCAGCAGCTTAGTTTTCTACCGGCAGGGCTACACCTTC.

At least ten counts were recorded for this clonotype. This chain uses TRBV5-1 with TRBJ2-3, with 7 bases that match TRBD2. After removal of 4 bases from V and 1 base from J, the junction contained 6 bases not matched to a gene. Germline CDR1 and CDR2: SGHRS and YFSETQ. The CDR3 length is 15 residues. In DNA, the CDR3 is TGCGCCAGCAGCCTTAGCGGGTTCCGCACAGATACGCAGTATTTT. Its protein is CASSLSGFRTDTQYF.

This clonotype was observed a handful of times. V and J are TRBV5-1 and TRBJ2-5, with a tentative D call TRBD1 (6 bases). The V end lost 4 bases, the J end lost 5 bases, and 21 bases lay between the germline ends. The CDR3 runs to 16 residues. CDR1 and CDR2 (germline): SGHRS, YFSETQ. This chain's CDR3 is CASSERVRGSKETQYF. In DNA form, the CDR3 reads TGCGCCAGCAGCGAGAGAGTCAGGGGTAGCAAGGAGACCCAGTACTTC.

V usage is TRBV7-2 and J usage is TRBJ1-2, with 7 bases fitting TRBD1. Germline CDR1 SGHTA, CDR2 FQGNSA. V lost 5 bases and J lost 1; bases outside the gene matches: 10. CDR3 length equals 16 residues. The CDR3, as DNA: TGTGCCAGCAGCCCTCGTACAGGGGAAATTAACTATGGCTACACCTTC. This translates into CASSPRTGEINYGYTF.

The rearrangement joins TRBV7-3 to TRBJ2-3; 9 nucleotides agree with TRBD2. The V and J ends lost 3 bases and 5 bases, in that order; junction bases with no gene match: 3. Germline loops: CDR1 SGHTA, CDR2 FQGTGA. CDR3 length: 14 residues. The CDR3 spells CASSFGTSLDTQYF. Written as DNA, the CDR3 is TGTGCCAGCAGCTTTGGGACTAGCCTAGATACGCAGTATTTT.

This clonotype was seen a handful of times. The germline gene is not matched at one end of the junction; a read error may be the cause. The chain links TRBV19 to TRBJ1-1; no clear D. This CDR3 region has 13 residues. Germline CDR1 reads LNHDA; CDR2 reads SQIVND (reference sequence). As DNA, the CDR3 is TGTGCCAGTAGTACCACCCTTACCCATAGCGGACGGTTT. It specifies CASSTTLTHSGRF.

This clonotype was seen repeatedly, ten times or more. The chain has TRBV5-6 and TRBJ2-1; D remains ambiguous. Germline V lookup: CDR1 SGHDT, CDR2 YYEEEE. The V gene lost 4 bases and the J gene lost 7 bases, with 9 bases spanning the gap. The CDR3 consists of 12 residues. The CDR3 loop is CASSPLSNEQFF. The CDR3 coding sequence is TGTGCCAGCAGCCCCCTTTCTAATGAGCAGTTCTTC.

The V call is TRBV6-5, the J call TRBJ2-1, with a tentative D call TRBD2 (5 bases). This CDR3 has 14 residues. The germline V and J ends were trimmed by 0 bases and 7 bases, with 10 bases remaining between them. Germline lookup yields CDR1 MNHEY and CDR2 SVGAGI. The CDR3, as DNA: TGTGCCAGCAGTTACTCTTATAGCGAAAATGAGCAGTTCTTC. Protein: CASSYSYSENEQFF.

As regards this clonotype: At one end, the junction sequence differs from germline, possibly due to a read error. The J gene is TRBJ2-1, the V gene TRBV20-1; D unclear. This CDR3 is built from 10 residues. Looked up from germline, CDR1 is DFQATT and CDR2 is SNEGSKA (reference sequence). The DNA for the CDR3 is TGCTGTGCTAGTCTGGTCGAGCAGTTCTTC. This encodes CCASLVEQFF.

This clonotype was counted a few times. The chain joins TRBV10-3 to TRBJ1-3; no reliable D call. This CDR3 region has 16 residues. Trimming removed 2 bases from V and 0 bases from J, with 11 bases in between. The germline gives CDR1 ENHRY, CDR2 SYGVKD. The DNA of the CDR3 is TGTGCCATCAGTGAGGCACGCGGCTACTCTGGAAACACCATATATTTT. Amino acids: CAISEARGYSGNTIYF.

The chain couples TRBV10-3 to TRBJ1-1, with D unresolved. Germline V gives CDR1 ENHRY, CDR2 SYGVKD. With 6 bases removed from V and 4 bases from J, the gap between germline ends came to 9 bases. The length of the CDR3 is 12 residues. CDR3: CAISSGRTEAFF. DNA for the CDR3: TGTGCCATCAGCTCCGGACGCACTGAAGCTTTCTTT.

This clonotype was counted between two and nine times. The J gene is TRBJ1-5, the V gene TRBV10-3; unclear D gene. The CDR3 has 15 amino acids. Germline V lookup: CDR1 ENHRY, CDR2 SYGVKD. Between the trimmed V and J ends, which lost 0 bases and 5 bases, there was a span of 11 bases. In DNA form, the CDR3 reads TGTGCCATCAGTGAGTCGGAAGTCTCGGATCAGCCCCAGCATTTT. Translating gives CAISESEVSDQPQHF.

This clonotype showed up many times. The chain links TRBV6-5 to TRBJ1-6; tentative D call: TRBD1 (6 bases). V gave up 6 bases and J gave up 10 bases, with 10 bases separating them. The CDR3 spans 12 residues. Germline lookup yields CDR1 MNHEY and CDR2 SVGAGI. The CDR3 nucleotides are TGTGCCAGCAGAATACAGGGCTCACCCCTCCACTTT. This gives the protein CASRIQGSPLHF.